This TCR beta chain was recovered during a study of shared clonotypes between healthy human individuals. Study results and limitations: Non-shared clonotypes showed lower generation probabilities than clonotypes common to all four donors. Few donors limited the genetic and exposure-history diversity represented.

The germline V gene has CDR1 SGHNT and CDR2 YYREEE (reference sequence). The length of the CDR3 is 15 residues. Healthy HIV-negative adults with no recent acute infections or vaccinations were recruited as donors. This clone turned up a few times. Its target is not known. A read error may account for a junction end that differs from germline. Here immunoSEQ multiplex PCR was the method, and the copy in TCRdb shows in-frame clones only, minus some. The table lists 2,100,000 or so clones, around 95% of them singletons. This receptor was identified in a man aged 18 to 29 in good health. The rearrangement uses TRBV5-4 and TRBJ2-7, with 7 bases that match TRBD2. Sequencing was carried out using naive CD4+ T cells sorted from blood. Indicated subset: CD45RA+ positively selected. CDR3 residues: CASTLAGALSGEQYF. For the CDR3, the DNA is TGTGCCAGCACCTTGGCGGGAGCCCTTTCGGGGGAGCAGTACTTC.